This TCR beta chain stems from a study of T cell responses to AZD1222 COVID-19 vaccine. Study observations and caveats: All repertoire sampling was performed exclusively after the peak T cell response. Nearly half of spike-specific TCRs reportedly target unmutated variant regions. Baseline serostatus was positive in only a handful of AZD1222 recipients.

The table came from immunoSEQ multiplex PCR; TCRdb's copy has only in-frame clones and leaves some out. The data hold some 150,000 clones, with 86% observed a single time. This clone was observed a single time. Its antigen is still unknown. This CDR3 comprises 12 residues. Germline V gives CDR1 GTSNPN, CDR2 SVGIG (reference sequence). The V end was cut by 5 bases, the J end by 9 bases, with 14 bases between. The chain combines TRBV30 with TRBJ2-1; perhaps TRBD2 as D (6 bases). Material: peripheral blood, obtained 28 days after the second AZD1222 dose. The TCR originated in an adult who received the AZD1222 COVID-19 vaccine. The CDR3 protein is CAWSVYGGEQFF. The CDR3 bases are TGTGCCTGGTCCGTGTACGGGGGTGAGCAGTTCTTC.